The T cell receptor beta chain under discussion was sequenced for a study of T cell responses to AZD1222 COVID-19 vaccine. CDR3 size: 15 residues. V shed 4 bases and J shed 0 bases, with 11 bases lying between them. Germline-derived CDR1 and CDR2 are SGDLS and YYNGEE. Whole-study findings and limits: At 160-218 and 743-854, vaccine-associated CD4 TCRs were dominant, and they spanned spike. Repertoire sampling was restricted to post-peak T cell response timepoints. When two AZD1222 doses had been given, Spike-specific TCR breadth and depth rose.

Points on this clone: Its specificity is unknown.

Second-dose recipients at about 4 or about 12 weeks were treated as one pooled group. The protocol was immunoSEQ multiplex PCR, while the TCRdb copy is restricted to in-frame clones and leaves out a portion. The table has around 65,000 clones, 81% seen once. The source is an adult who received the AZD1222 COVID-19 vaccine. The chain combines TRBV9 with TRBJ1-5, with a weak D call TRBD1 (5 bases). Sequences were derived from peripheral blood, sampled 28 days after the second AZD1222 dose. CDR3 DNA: TGTGCCAGCAGCCCGGGACTTCATAGCAATCAGCCCCAGCATTTT. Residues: CASSPGLHSNQPQHF.